These T cell receptor beta chains were read from a single sample in a study of cytomegalovirus exposure and HLA in healthy donors. The assay was immunoSEQ multiplex PCR, and TCRdb's table has in-frame clones only and misses some. The sample gives some 76,000 clones, under 80% of which show up once; 9% to 14% is in the top ten. The sample taken for sequencing was PBMCs. Receptors originate from a male donor in good health and CMV-seropositive. CDR3s include the opening cysteine and the closing phenylalanine or tryptophan. Fields, in order: J gene, CDR3 length, D gene, V gene, clone size, CDR3 protein, CDR3 DNA. D genes are given only for firm matches. Not all rows give a size; the values are once, few, many and, for expanded clones, a class.

j_gene: TRBJ2-5
len: 14
d_gene: -
v_gene: TRBV27
abundance: -
CDR3aa: CASSLFGGQETQYF
CDR3nt: TGTGCCAGCAGTTTATTTGGGGGGCAAGAGACCCAGTACTTC

j_gene: TRBJ2-6
len: 18
d_gene: -
v_gene: TRBV7-6
abundance: once
CDR3aa: CASSTLDRKNSGANVLTF
CDR3nt: TGTGCCAGCAGCACTCTCGACAGAAAAAACTCTGGGGCCAACGTCCTGACTTTC

j_gene: TRBJ1-3
len: 12
d_gene: -
v_gene: TRBV7-9
abundance: -
CDR3aa: CASSFGENTIYF
CDR3nt: TGTGCCAGCAGCTTCGGAGAGAACACCATATATTTT

j_gene: TRBJ1-3
len: 12
d_gene: -
v_gene: TRBV7-9
abundance: -
CDR3aa: CASSPSGNTIYF
CDR3nt: TGTGCCAGCAGCCCTTCTGGAAACACCATATATTTT

j_gene: TRBJ2-7
len: 14
d_gene: TRBD1
v_gene: TRBV10-3
abundance: once
CDR3aa: CAISGGTGRNEQYF
CDR3nt: TGTGCCATCAGTGGAGGGACAGGGAGGAACGAGCAGTACTTC

j_gene: TRBJ2-5
len: 14
d_gene: TRBD2
v_gene: TRBV10-3
abundance: -
CDR3aa: CAISPSGGVETQYF
CDR3nt: TGTGCCATCAGTCCTAGCGGAGGTGTAGAGACCCAGTACTTC

j_gene: TRBJ2-5
len: 17
d_gene: TRBD1
v_gene: TRBV25-1
abundance: -
CDR3aa: CASSDRGGQGLQETQYF
CDR3nt: TGTGCCAGCAGTGACCGCGGGGGACAGGGGTTACAAGAGACCCAGTACTTC

j_gene: TRBJ2-7
len: 12
d_gene: TRBD2
v_gene: TRBV27
abundance: -
CDR3aa: CASSGGIAEQYF
CDR3nt: TGTGCCAGTAGCGGGGGGATAGCCGAGCAGTACTTC

j_gene: TRBJ2-5
len: 14
d_gene: TRBD2
v_gene: TRBV7-2
abundance: -
CDR3aa: CASSLGTRGETQYF
CDR3nt: TGTGCCAGCAGCTTAGGGACTAGGGGAGAGACCCAGTACTTC

j_gene: TRBJ2-7
len: 14
d_gene: TRBD2
v_gene: TRBV30
abundance: once
CDR3aa: CAWTRSGLGYEQYF
CDR3nt: TGTGCCTGGACTCGTAGCGGGCTCGGATACGAGCAGTACTTC

j_gene: TRBJ2-4
len: 16
d_gene: -
v_gene: TRBV19
abundance: -
CDR3aa: CASNPRGSPAKNIQYF
CDR3nt: TGTGCCAGTAACCCTCGGGGTTCACCAGCCAAAAACATTCAGTACTTC

j_gene: TRBJ1-4
len: 12
d_gene: -
v_gene: TRBV29-1
abundance: -
CDR3aa: CSVRQSNEKLFF
CDR3nt: TGCAGCGTACGACAGAGTAATGAAAAACTGTTTTTT

j_gene: TRBJ2-3
len: 18
d_gene: TRBD2
v_gene: TRBV7-9
abundance: few
CDR3aa: CASSLGLAGGLGTDTQYF
CDR3nt: TGTGCCAGCAGCCTGGGACTAGCGGGAGGGTTGGGCACAGATACGCAGTATTTT

j_gene: TRBJ2-7
len: 14
d_gene: TRBD2
v_gene: TRBV6-1
abundance: -
CDR3aa: CASSASGSSYEQYF
CDR3nt: TGTGCCAGCAGTGCTAGCGGGAGCTCCTACGAGCAGTACTTC

j_gene: TRBJ2-7
len: 17
d_gene: -
v_gene: TRBV7-9
abundance: few
CDR3aa: CSSSPGWGGTDSYEQYF
CDR3nt: TGTTCCAGCAGCCCAGGGTGGGGCGGGACCGATTCCTACGAGCAGTACTTC